This T cell receptor beta chain was retrieved from a study of shared clonotypes between healthy human individuals. Findings of the study overall: Across a handful of donors, naive CD4 shared around 5%, naive CD8 more than 3%, memory CD4 approximately 2.5%, memory CD8 0.4% to 0.5%. Naive subsets tended to show greater estimated richness than memory subsets.

Remarks on this clone: Its specificity is unknown.

Produced via immunoSEQ multiplex PCR; TCRdb's table is partial and in-frame only. The sample yields 1,500,000 or so clones, approximately 97% seen once. Looked up from germline, CDR1 is SGHRS and CDR2 is YFSETQ. The CDR3 is made up of 15 amino acids. V lost 0 bases and J lost 3; bases outside the gene matches: 4. The rearrangement uses TRBV5-1 and TRBJ2-3, with TRBD1 matching 7 bases. The material sequenced was naive CD4+ T cells sorted from blood. Subset here: CD45RA+ positively selected. The receptor was isolated from a man aged 25-45 years in good health. The chain's CDR3 is CASSLGQGRTDTQYF. Written as DNA, the CDR3 is TGCGCCAGCAGCTTGGGACAGGGTAGAACAGATACGCAGTATTTT.